This TCR beta chain comes out of a study of T cell repertoires in cytomegalovirus infection. In the study overall: Both a matching HLA type and CMV infection were indicated by public TCR beta signatures.

Overall study findings and caveats: Summed frequency of shared TCR beta families picked out CMV carriers who also had the relevant HLA. Within the response measured ex vivo, HLA-C-restricted CMV-specific TCR beta clonotypes were dominant.

Remarks on this clonotype: The antigen remains unidentified.

One entry per CDR3 protein results from TCRdb running MiXCR on the reads. Of hundreds of thousands of distinct CDR3 sequences in the sample, 20% to 30% were seen once. V shed 0 bases and J shed 4 bases, with 14 bases lying between them. Germline V gene lookup returns CDR1 SGHRS and CDR2 YFSETQ. This CDR3 has 15 amino acids. The receptor was isolated from a human donor in good health (CMV status not recorded). Some clones in this sample may be carry-over from other donors' samples. Sequenced material: CD8+ T cells from PBMCs. The V call is TRBV5-1, the J call TRBJ2-7; D is uncertain. In DNA form, the CDR3 reads TGCGCCAGCAGCTTGGACATCCTAACTGGATACGAGCAGTACTTC. Its translation is CASSLDILTGYEQYF. Full variable domain (missing parts from reference TRBV5-1 and TRBJ2-7): KAGVTQTPRYLIKTRGQQVTLSCSPISGHRSVSWYQQTPGQGLQFLFEYFSETQRNKGNFPGRFSGRQFSNSRSEMNVSTLELGDSALYLCASSLDILTGYEQYFGPGTRLTVT.